Given below is one T cell receptor beta chain in context. PCR involved 60 Vbeta and 13 Jbeta primers. The table came from immunoSEQ multiplex PCR; TCRdb's copy has only in-frame clones and leaves some out. Of 110,000 or so clones detected, around 73% appear once; the ten largest clones hold 5% to 6%. This sample is drawn from a study of cytomegalovirus exposure and HLA in healthy donors. Trimming cost V 7 bases and J 4 bases; bases outside gene matches: 8. CDR1 is ENHRY and CDR2 is SYGVKD in the germline V gene. The CDR3 has 14 amino acids. The genes are TRBV10-3 and TRBJ1-1; 8 bases fit TRBD1. Sequenced material: PBMCs. The receptor was derived from a woman between 25 and 40 years old in good health and CMV-seropositive. Here the CDR3 reads CAITSGGAGTEAFF. The DNA for the CDR3 is TGTGCCATCACCTCAGGGGGCGCCGGCACTGAAGCTTTCTTT.